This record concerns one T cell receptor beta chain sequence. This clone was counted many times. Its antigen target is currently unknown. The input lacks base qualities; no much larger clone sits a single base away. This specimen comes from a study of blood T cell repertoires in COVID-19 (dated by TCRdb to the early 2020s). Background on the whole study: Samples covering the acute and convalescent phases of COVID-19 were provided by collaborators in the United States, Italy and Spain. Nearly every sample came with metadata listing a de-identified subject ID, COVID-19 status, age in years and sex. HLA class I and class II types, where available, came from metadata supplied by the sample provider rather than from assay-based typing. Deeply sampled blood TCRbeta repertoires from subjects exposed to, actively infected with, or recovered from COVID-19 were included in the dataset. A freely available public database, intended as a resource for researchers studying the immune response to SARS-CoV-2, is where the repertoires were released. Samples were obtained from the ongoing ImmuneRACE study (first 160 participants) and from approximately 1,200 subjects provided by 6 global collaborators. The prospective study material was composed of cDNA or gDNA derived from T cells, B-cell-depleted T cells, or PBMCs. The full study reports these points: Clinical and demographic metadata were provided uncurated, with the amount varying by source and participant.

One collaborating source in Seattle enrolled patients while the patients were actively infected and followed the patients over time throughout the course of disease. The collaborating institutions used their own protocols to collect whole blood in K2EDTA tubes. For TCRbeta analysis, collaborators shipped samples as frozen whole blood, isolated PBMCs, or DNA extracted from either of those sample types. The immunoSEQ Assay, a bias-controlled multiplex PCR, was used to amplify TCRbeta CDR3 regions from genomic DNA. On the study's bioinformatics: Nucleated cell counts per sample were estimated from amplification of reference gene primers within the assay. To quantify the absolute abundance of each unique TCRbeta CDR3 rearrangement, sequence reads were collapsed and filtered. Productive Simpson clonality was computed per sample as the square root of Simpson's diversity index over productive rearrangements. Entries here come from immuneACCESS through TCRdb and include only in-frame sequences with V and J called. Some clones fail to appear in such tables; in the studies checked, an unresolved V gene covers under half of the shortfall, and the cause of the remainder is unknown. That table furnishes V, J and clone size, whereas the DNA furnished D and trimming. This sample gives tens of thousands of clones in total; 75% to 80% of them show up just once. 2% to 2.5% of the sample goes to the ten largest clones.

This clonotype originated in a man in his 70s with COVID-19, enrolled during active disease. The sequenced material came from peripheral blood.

The DNA sequence follows: TGTGCCAGCAGTTACCCAGCCACTCCGGGACAGGGCTACAATGAGCAGTTCTTC. Its translation is CASSYPATPGQGYNEQFF. The receptor chain draws on TRBV6-2 or TRBV6-3 and TRBJ2-1, with 9 bases in between that match TRBD1. As encoded in the germline V gene, CDR1 is MNHEY while CDR2 is SVGEGT. Including cysteine and phenylalanine, the CDR3 has 18 amino acids. The retained sequence is limited to the CDR3, 54 bases, with the frame set at the first base. Clipping removes 2 bases from V and 3 bases from J, with 11 as the unmatched junction base count.